This T cell receptor beta chain was found in a study of shared clonotypes between healthy human individuals. Notes on the study in general: Among donors, sharing of clonotypes was expected to be affected by sequencing depth.

CD45RO negativity and positive selection for CCR7 defined naive CD8 cells, a population that excluded terminally differentiated effector memory CD45RA+ cells. From germline, CDR1 is MNHNY and CDR2 SVGAGI (reference sequence). Trimming shortened V by 6 bases and J by 4 bases, and 15 bases separated the two germline ends. This CDR3 comprises 14 residues. Produced via immunoSEQ multiplex PCR; TCRdb's table is partial and in-frame only. In the table there are around 2,000,000 clones, under 95% of which are singletons. This clone was observed once. What it binds is unknown. The material sequenced was naive CD8+ T cells from PBMCs. This chain uses TRBV6-6 with TRBJ1-2; D is ambiguous. The sequence derives from a man aged 18 to 29 in good health. Some clones in this sample may be carry-over from other donors' samples. The CDR3 DNA follows: TGTGCCAGCAGGCTGACACGGTCCGGCTATGGCTACACCTTC. Encoded protein: CASRLTRSGYGYTF.